Listed below are T cell receptor beta chains from one sample, sequenced in a study of PD-1 blockade in classical Hodgkin lymphoma. Clones were sequenced by immunoSEQ multiplex PCR, and TCRdb holds only the in-frame ones, with some missing. The data contain about 97,000 clones, approximately 80% of them singletons. The sequenced sample was peripheral blood mononuclear cells (PBMCs), obtained at baseline. The source of these receptors is a human donor with classical Hodgkin lymphoma. The CDR3 runs from the conserved cysteine through the conserved F or W. The D gene is left open where the match is weak. Not all rows give a size; the values are once, few, many and, for expanded clones, a class.

v_call: TRBV5-6
clone_size: .
d_call: .
j_call: TRBJ2-3
cdr3_nt: TGTGCCAGCAGCTGGGCGGATACGCAGTATTTT
cdr3_aa: CASSWADTQYF

v_call: TRBV19
clone_size: .
d_call: TRBD1
j_call: TRBJ1-4
cdr3_nt: TGTGCCAGTAGTAGGGGACAGGGGGGTGAAAAACTGTTTTTT
cdr3_aa: CASSRGQGGEKLFF

v_call: TRBV5-1
clone_size: many
d_call: .
j_call: TRBJ1-5
cdr3_nt: TGCGCCAGCAGCTCTGGGGTGAATCAGCCCCAGCATTTT
cdr3_aa: CASSSGVNQPQHF

v_call: TRBV28
clone_size: .
d_call: TRBD1
j_call: TRBJ1-5
cdr3_nt: TGTGCCAGCAGTTCCCCTAGGACAGGGGGCTCTCAGCCCCAGCATTTT
cdr3_aa: CASSSPRTGGSQPQHF

v_call: TRBV7-9
clone_size: .
d_call: .
j_call: TRBJ1-2
cdr3_nt: TGTGCCAGCAGCTTAGTTCTGTCTAACTATGGCTACACCTTC
cdr3_aa: CASSLVLSNYGYTF

v_call: TRBV5-1
clone_size: .
d_call: .
j_call: TRBJ2-3
cdr3_nt: TGCGCCAGCAGCTCCACCACTAGCACAGATACGCAGTATTTT
cdr3_aa: CASSSTTSTDTQYF

v_call: TRBV7-2
clone_size: few
d_call: .
j_call: TRBJ2-6
cdr3_nt: TGTGCCAGCAGCCCCCACAACGTCCTGACTTTC
cdr3_aa: CASSPHNVLTF

v_call: TRBV5-1
clone_size: few
d_call: .
j_call: TRBJ1-3
cdr3_nt: TGCGCCAGCAGTCTCAACCTCCCAGGGATGGGAAGAAACACCATATATTTT
cdr3_aa: CASSLNLPGMGRNTIYF

v_call: TRBV7-6
clone_size: .
d_call: TRBD1
j_call: TRBJ2-1
cdr3_nt: TGTGCCAGCAGCCAAGGGACAGGGGTGGGCAATGAGCAGTTCTTC
cdr3_aa: CASSQGTGVGNEQFF

v_call: TRBV19
clone_size: .
d_call: .
j_call: TRBJ2-2
cdr3_nt: TGTGCCAGTGGGAACACCGGGGAGCTGTTTTTT
cdr3_aa: CASGNTGELFF

v_call: TRBV5-6
clone_size: .
d_call: TRBD2
j_call: TRBJ2-7
cdr3_nt: TGTGCCAGCAGCGTATATTCCGGGACTACCCTCTCCTACGAGCAGTACTTC
cdr3_aa: CASSVYSGTTLSYEQYF

v_call: TRBV18
clone_size: .
d_call: TRBD1
j_call: TRBJ2-7
cdr3_nt: TGTGCCAGCTCGCAAGGGGTCGGGGACAGGGCCTACGAGCAGTACTTC
cdr3_aa: CASSQGVGDRAYEQYF

v_call: TRBV19
clone_size: .
d_call: .
j_call: TRBJ2-6
cdr3_nt: TGTGCCAGTAGTATTATCCATTTCGGGGCCAACGTCCTGACTTTC
cdr3_aa: CASSIIHFGANVLTF

v_call: TRBV5-8
clone_size: .
d_call: TRBD2
j_call: TRBJ2-3
cdr3_nt: TGTGCCAGCAGCTTGGGTCTAGCGGGAGCCGGAGGTGGAGATACGCAGTATTTT
cdr3_aa: CASSLGLAGAGGGDTQYF

v_call: TRBV5-1
clone_size: .
d_call: .
j_call: TRBJ2-5
cdr3_nt: TGCGCCAGCAGCTGGACGCAGGGGCGGCAAGAGACCCAGTACTTC
cdr3_aa: CASSWTQGRQETQYF

v_call: TRBV11-2
clone_size: .
d_call: .
j_call: TRBJ1-3
cdr3_nt: TGTGCCAGCAGCCGCCCGGGGGTCTCTGGAAACACCATATATTTT
cdr3_aa: CASSRPGVSGNTIYF

v_call: TRBV10-3
clone_size: .
d_call: .
j_call: TRBJ2-1
cdr3_nt: TGTGCCATCAGTGAGCAATACGAGCAGTTCTTC
cdr3_aa: CAISEQYEQFF

v_call: TRBV4-1
clone_size: .
d_call: TRBD2
j_call: TRBJ2-7
cdr3_nt: TGCGCCAGCAGCCAAGAGGGCGGGAGGTCGGACGAGCAGTACTTC
cdr3_aa: CASSQEGGRSDEQYF

v_call: TRBV30
clone_size: .
d_call: .
j_call: TRBJ2-2
cdr3_nt: TGTGCCTGGAGCTCCGTGCCCGGGGAGCTGTTTTTT
cdr3_aa: CAWSSVPGELFF

v_call: TRBV6-5
clone_size: .
d_call: TRBD1
j_call: TRBJ2-7
cdr3_nt: TGTGCCAGCAGTCCGGGACAGGGGCTCGACGAGCAGTACTTC
cdr3_aa: CASSPGQGLDEQYF

v_call: TRBV9
clone_size: .
d_call: .
j_call: TRBJ1-1
cdr3_nt: TGTGCCAGCAGCGTAGCTAACGGGGGGGAAGCTTTCTTT
cdr3_aa: CASSVANGGEAFF

v_call: TRBV7-9
clone_size: .
d_call: .
j_call: TRBJ2-1
cdr3_nt: TGTGCCAGCAGCTTGCTGGGTGAGCAGTTCTTC
cdr3_aa: CASSLLGEQFF

v_call: TRBV6-4
clone_size: .
d_call: TRBD1
j_call: TRBJ2-2
cdr3_nt: TGTGCCAGCAGTGAACAGGGGAGCACCGGGGAGCTGTTTTTT
cdr3_aa: CASSEQGSTGELFF